This T cell receptor beta chain stems from a study of blood T cell repertoires in COVID-19. The wider study: T cells, B-cell-depleted T cells, or PBMCs supplied cDNA or gDNA.

CDR1 and CDR2 (germline): LGHNT, FRNRAP. V was clipped by 9 bases and J by 2 bases, with 11 bases between them. CDR3 size: 12 residues. Enrolment of Seattle patients took place during active infection, and they were followed longitudinally. Per the authors' pipeline: From reference gene primer amplification, estimates of nucleated cell counts were derived. Only in-frame clones appear in the TCRdb table, and some are missing; sequencing was by immunoSEQ multiplex PCR. The DNA gave D and trimming, while V, J and clone size come from that table. Seen here are tens of thousands of clones, 70% to 90% observed once, and the top ten hold around 30%.

V and J are TRBV12-5 and TRBJ2-7; a possible D gene is TRBD2 (7 bases). This receptor was taken from a woman older than 75 with COVID-19, enrolled during active disease. Input material: peripheral blood. CDR3 residues: CASRGATYEQYF. For the CDR3, the DNA is TGTGCTAGCCGGGGGGCTACCTACGAGCAGTACTTC.